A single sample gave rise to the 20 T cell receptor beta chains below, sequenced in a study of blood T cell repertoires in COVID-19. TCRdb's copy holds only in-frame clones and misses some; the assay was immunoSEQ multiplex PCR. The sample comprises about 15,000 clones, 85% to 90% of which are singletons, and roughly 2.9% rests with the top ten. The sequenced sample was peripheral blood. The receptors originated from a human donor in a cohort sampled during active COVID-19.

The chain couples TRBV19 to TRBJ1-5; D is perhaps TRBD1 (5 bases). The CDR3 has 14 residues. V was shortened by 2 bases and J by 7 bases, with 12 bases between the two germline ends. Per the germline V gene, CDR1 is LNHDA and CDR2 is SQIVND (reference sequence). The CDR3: CASSILRGRQPQHF. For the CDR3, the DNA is TGTGCCAGTAGTATACTACGGGGGAGGCAGCCCCAGCATTTT.

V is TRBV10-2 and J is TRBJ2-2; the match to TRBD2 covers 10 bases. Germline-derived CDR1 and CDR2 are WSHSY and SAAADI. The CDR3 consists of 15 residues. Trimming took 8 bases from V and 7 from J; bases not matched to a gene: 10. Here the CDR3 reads CASVSGGTKGGELFF. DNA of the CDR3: TGCGCCAGCGTTAGCGGGGGGACAAAGGGCGGGGAGCTGTTTTTT.

The CDR3 coding sequence is TGTGCCAGCAGCCAAGGTGGGACTAGCGGGAGCGGGGTCACAGATACGCAGTATTTT. Amino acid sequence: CASSQGGTSGSGVTDTQYF. This chain uses TRBV3-1 (or the pseudogene TRBV3-2) with TRBJ2-3; 14 bases are a match to TRBD2. V shed 1 base, J shed 2 bases, and the junction held 8 bases outside the gene matches. The CDR3 is made up of 19 amino acids. Per germline, CDR1 LGHDT and CDR2 YNNKEL (reference sequence).

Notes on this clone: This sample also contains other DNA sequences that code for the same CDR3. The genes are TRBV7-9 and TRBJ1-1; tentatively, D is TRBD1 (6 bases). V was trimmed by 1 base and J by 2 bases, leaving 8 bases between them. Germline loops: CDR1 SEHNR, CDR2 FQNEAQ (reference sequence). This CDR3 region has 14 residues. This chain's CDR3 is CASSLGGGNTEAFF. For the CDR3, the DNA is TGTGCCAGCAGCTTAGGCGGGGGCAACACTGAAGCTTTCTTT.

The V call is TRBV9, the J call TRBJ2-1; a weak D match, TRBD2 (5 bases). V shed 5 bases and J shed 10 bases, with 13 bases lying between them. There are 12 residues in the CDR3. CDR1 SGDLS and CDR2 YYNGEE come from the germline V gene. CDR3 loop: CASSPRGQEQFF. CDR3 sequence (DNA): TGTGCCAGCAGTCCCCGAGGGCAAGAGCAGTTCTTC.

The CDR3 DNA sequence: TGCGCCAGCAGCTTGGTAAGGGGAGGTTTCCAGACCCAGTACTTC. Translated: CASSLVRGGFQTQYF. This chain joins TRBV5-1 and TRBJ2-5, with D perhaps TRBD2 (6 bases). This CDR3 has 15 residues. CDR1 and CDR2 from the germline V gene are SGHRS and YFSETQ. V dropped 0 bases and J dropped 6 bases, with 15 bases sitting between them.

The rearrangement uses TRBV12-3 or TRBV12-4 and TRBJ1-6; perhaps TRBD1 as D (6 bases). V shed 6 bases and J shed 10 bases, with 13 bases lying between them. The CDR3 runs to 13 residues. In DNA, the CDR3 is TGTGCCAGCAGGTCCCAGGGGTTCTCACCCCTCCACTTT. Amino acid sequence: CASRSQGFSPLHF.

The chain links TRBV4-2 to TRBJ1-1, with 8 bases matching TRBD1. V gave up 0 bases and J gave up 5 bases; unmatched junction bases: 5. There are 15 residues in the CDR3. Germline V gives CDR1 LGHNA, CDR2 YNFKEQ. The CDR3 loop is CASSQEQGVETEAFF. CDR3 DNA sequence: TGTGCCAGCAGCCAAGAACAGGGGGTGGAAACTGAAGCTTTCTTT.

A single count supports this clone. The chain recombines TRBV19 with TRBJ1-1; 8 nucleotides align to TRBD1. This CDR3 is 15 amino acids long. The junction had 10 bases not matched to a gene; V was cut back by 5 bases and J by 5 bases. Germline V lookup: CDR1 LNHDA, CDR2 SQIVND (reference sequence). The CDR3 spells CASSSAGGAGTEAFF. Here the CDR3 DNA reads TGTGCCAGTAGTTCTGCAGGGGGCGCCGGTACTGAAGCTTTCTTT.

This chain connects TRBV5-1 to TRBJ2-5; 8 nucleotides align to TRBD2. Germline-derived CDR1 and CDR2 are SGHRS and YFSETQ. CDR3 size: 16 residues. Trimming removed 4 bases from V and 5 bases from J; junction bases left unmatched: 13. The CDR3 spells CASSQSLAVGHETQYF. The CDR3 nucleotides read TGCGCCAGCAGCCAATCACTAGCGGTGGGACACGAGACCCAGTACTTC.

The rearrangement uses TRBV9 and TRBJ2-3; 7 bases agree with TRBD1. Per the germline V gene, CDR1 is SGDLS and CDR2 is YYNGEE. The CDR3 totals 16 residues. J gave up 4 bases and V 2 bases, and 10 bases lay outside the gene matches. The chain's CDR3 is CASSVAGGDVADTQYF. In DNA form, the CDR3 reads TGTGCCAGCAGCGTGGCAGGGGGAGATGTGGCAGATACGCAGTATTTT.

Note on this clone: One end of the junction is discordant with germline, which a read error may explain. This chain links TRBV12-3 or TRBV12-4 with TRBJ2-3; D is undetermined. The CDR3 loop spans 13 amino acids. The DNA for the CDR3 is TGTGCCAGCAGGTTAGCCCCAGCGGATACGCAGTATTTT. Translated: CASRLAPADTQYF.

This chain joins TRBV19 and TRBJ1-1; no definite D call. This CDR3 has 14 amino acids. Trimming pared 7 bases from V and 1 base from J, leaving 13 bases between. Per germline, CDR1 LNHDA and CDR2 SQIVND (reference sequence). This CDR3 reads CASTPVLPNTEAFF. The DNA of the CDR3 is TGTGCCAGTACCCCCGTCCTTCCGAACACTGAAGCTTTCTTT.

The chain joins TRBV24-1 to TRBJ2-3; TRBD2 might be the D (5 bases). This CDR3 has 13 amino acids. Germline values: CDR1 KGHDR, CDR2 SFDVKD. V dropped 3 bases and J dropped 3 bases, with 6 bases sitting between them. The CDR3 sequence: CATSDGGTDTQYF. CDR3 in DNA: TGTGCCACCAGTGATGGAGGAACAGATACGCAGTATTTT.

The CDR3 protein is CASRMTSGGLPTGELFF. CDR3 nucleotides: TGTGCCAGCAGAATGACTAGCGGGGGCCTACCCACCGGGGAGCTGTTTTTT. The chain has TRBV6-4 and TRBJ2-2; 12 bases align to TRBD2. CDR1 MRHNA and CDR2 SNTAGT come from the germline V gene. The J segment lost 4 bases and the V segment lost 6 bases, leaving 9 bases of the junction unmatched. The CDR3 totals 17 residues.

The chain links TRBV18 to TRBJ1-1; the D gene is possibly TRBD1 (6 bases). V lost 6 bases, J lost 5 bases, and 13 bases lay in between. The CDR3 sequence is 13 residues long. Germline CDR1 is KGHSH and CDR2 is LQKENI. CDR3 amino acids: CASSPDRPTEAFF. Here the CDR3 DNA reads TGTGCCAGCTCCCCGGACAGACCGACTGAAGCTTTCTTT.

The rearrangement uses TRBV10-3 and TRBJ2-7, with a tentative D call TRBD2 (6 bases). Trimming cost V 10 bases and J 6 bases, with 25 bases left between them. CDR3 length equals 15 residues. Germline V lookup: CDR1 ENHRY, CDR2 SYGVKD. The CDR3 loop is CANRPQLSGDSEQYF. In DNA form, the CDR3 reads TGTGCCAACCGCCCTCAGCTTTCGGGAGATAGCGAGCAGTACTTC.

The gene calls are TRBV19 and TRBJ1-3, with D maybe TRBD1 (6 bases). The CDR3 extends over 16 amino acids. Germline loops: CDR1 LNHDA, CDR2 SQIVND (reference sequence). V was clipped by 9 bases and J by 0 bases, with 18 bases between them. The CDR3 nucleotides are TGTGCCAGCACTCCGGGACACCGGGCCTCTGGAAACACCATATATTTT. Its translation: CASTPGHRASGNTIYF.

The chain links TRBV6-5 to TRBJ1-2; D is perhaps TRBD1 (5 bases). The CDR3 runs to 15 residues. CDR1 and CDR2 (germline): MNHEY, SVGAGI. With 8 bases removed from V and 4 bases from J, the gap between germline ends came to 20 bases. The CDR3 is CASSSITGGVYGYTF. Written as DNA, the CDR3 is TGTGCCAGCTCAAGCATCACGGGAGGGGTCTATGGCTACACCTTC.

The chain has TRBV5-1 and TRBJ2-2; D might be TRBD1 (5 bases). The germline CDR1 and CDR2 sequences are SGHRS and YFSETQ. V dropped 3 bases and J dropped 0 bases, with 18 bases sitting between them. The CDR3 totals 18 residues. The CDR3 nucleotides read TGCGCCAGCAGCTCCTACTCCACAGGTATCGCGAACACCGGGGAGCTGTTTTTT. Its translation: CASSSYSTGIANTGELFF.